Following are 28 T cell receptor beta chains from one sample sequenced in a study of sequential checkpoint blockade in melanoma. The treatment here: randomized to nivolumab then ipilimumab (arm A) or the reverse (arm B). The repertoire was sequenced with immunoSEQ multiplex PCR; TCRdb's copy has only in-frame clones and lacks some. The sample has some 30,000 clones, approximately 86% seen once. Here the sequenced sample was CD8+ T cells sorted from blood (inferred from file names), taken from a patient given nivolumab and ipilimumab in sequence. These TCRs come from a human donor with melanoma.

The chain links TRBV6-1 to TRBJ2-7; 7 nucleotides match TRBD2. The CDR3 sequence is 15 residues long. J gave up 2 bases and V 1 base, and 5 bases lay outside the gene matches. CDR1 and CDR2 from the germline V gene are MNHNS and SASEGT. The CDR3 loop is CASSEGGGAAYEQYF. DNA of the CDR3: TGTGCCAGCAGTGAAGGCGGGGGAGCCGCCTACGAGCAGTACTTC.

CDR3 protein: CASSAGTGGRNEQFF. Written as DNA, the CDR3 is TGTGCCAGCAGCGCCGGGACAGGGGGCAGGAATGAGCAGTTCTTC. The chain employs TRBV27 and TRBJ2-1, with TRBD1 matching 12 bases. V lost 6 bases to trimming and J lost 7 bases; unmatched junction nucleotides: 7. CDR1 MNHEY and CDR2 SMNVEV come from the germline V gene (reference sequence). The CDR3 contains 15 residues.

The chain links TRBV28 to TRBJ2-5, with D possibly TRBD2 on 5 matching bases. The end of the DNA is better explained by TRBJ2-7, so the J call may be wrong. In germline, CDR1 is MDHEN, CDR2 SYDVKM. The CDR3 has 14 amino acids. CDR3 sequence reads: CASSLRGLPYEQYF. CDR3 coding DNA: TGTGCCAGCAGTTTACGCGGGCTACCCTACGAGCAGTACTTC.

In this sample, this clone turned up once. The V call is TRBV10-2, the J call TRBJ1-5, with 10 bases lining up with TRBD1. The CDR3 loop spans 16 amino acids. CDR1 WSHSY and CDR2 SAAADI come from the germline V gene. With V trimmed by 5 bases and J by 1 base, 5 bases remained unmatched. CDR3 DNA sequence: TGCGCCAGCAGTCACCGGGACAGGGGCAGCAATCAGCCCCAGCATTTT. This codes for CASSHRDRGSNQPQHF.

This clone occurred once. The rearrangement joins TRBV30 to TRBJ1-6, with D possibly being TRBD1 (6 bases). The CDR3 consists of 13 residues. Germline CDR1 and CDR2: GTSNPN and SVGIG (reference sequence). The V end was cut by 5 bases, the J end by 13 bases, with 18 bases between. CDR3 sequence reads: CAWEQGGGSPLHF. CDR3 DNA sequence: TGTGCCTGGGAACAGGGCGGGGGCTCCCCCCTCCACTTT.

The genes are TRBV23-1 and TRBJ2-1; no clear D. TRBV23-1 is an ORF, and what it does is uncertain. The CDR3 runs 10 residues. Trimming pared 4 bases from V and 8 bases from J, leaving 3 bases between. The CDR3 sequence: CASSPHEQFF. For the CDR3, the DNA is TGCGCCAGCAGTCCTCATGAGCAGTTCTTC.

The rearrangement joins TRBV4-1 to TRBJ1-1; TRBD1 is a possible D gene (5 bases). The V end lost 1 base, the J end lost 5 bases, and 17 bases lay between the germline ends. From germline, CDR1 is MGHRA and CDR2 YSYEKL. This CDR3 is built from 16 residues. CDR3 sequence (DNA): TGCGCCAGCAGCCAAGCGGCAGGGACTAGAAAAACTGAAGCTTTCTTT. Protein sequence: CASSQAAGTRKTEAFF.

The V gene is TRBV30, the J gene TRBJ2-3; 9 nucleotides agree with TRBD2. CDR1 and CDR2 from the germline V gene are GTSNPN and SVGIG (reference sequence). CDR3 length: 15 residues. The ends lost 0 bases at V and 3 bases at J; junction bases unmatched: 4. This chain's CDR3 is CAWSVGGGATDTQYF. CDR3 bases: TGTGCCTGGAGTGTAGGCGGGGGGGCAACAGATACGCAGTATTTT.

The chain carries TRBV27 and TRBJ2-7; TRBD2 matches 12 bases. The CDR3 length is 15 residues. With V trimmed by 4 bases and J by 5 bases, 6 bases remained unmatched. The germline V gene encodes CDR1 MNHEY and CDR2 SMNVEV (reference sequence). The CDR3 is CASSSSSGRAHEQYF. CDR3 DNA: TGTGCCAGCAGTTCCTCTAGCGGGAGGGCTCACGAGCAGTACTTC.

The J gene is TRBJ2-5, the V gene TRBV7-6, with TRBD2 matching 10 bases. V dropped 5 bases and J dropped 8; count of bases not matched to a gene: 5. The germline gives CDR1 SGHVS, CDR2 FNYEAQ. The CDR3 covers 13 residues. DNA of the CDR3: TGTGCCAGCAGCCCAGGACTAGCGGAAACCCAGTACTTC. Translating gives CASSPGLAETQYF.

The chain links TRBV1 to TRBJ2-5; the DNA was not used to check the table's D call, TRBD2. TRBV1 is deemed a pseudogene. This CDR3 region has 16 residues. The CDR3 bases are TGCACCAGCAGCCAGAAAACCGGGACTATCTGTGAGACCCAGTACTTC. Its protein product is CTSSQKTGTICETQYF.

The J gene is TRBJ2-7, the V gene TRBV9; 7 bases agree with TRBD1. Trimming cost V 3 bases and J 3 bases; bases outside gene matches: 9. The CDR3 has 15 amino acids. Germline V lookup: CDR1 SGDLS, CDR2 YYNGEE. The CDR3 loop is CASSASDRPGYEQYF. The CDR3 DNA reads TGTGCCAGCAGCGCATCGGACAGGCCGGGCTACGAGCAGTACTTC.

This chain connects TRBV7-8 to TRBJ2-3; weak D call: TRBD2 (5 bases). V lost 3 bases, J lost 4 bases, and 11 bases lay in between. Germline CDR1 and CDR2: SGHVS and FQNEAQ. The length of the CDR3 is 14 residues. The CDR3 bases are TGTGCCAGCAGCTTGGGTCTAGCTGCAGATACGCAGTATTTT. Amino acid sequence: CASSLGLAADTQYF.

As to this clone: The same CDR3 arises from other DNA sequences in this sample as well. V and J are TRBV29-1 and TRBJ1-2; D not certain. This CDR3 is built from 12 residues. V lost 4 bases and J 4 bases, leaving 10 bases between the germline ends. The germline gives CDR1 SQVTM, CDR2 ANQGSEA. CDR3 in DNA: TGCAGCGTTGGATCTGACACCTATGGCTACACCTTC. It specifies CSVGSDTYGYTF.

This clone occurred once. This chain joins TRBV13 and TRBJ2-5; 10 bases line up with TRBD1. The J call is uncertain, as TRBJ2-7 better fits the DNA end. The CDR3 loop spans 15 amino acids. Germline loops: CDR1 PRHDT, CDR2 FYEKMQ (reference sequence). DNA for the CDR3: TGTGCCAGCAGCCCCGCCGGGACAGGGGAATTCGAGCAGTACTTC. It yields the protein CASSPAGTGEFEQYF.

The chain uses TRBV7-8 and TRBJ1-5; 7 bases fit TRBD1. CDR3 size: 16 residues. After removal of 0 bases from V and 4 bases from J, the junction contained 6 bases not matched to a gene. Germline-derived CDR1 and CDR2 are SGHVS and FQNEAQ. The CDR3 coding sequence is TGTGCCAGCAGCTTAGCAGAGACAGGGATAAATCAGCCCCAGCATTTT. This encodes CASSLAETGINQPQHF.

This clone was observed a handful of times. The V and J genes are TRBV7-2 and TRBJ2-5, with D unclear. Trimming took off 5 bases at V and 4 bases at J, with 11 bases between the two ends. This CDR3 is 13 amino acids long. Germline CDR1 and CDR2: SGHTA and FQGNSA. CDR3 sequence: CASSLENRETQYF. CDR3 bases: TGTGCCAGCAGCCTCGAGAACAGAGAGACCCAGTACTTC.

The V gene is TRBV10-3, the J gene TRBJ2-5, with D perhaps matching TRBD1 (6 bases). The DNA end is more similar to TRBJ2-7, so the J call may be wrong. Germline lookup yields CDR1 ENHRY and CDR2 SYGVKD. The CDR3 runs to 13 residues. In nucleotides, the CDR3 is TGTGCCATCAGTTCAGGGGATACCTACGAGCAGTACTTC. It translates to CAISSGDTYEQYF.

The chain joins TRBV7-2 to TRBJ2-7; maybe TRBD2 (6 bases). Germline V gene sequence: CDR1 SGHTA, CDR2 FQGNSA. The CDR3 loop spans 14 amino acids. Trimming took off 5 bases at V and 1 base at J, with 12 bases between the two ends. CDR3 in DNA: TGTGCCAGCAGCCACACGGGACTTTCCTACGAGCAGTACTTC. This gives the protein CASSHTGLSYEQYF.

The CDR3 DNA sequence: TGCAGCGTTGAGTCAGTGACTAGCGGACAAGAGACCCAGTACTTC. Translating gives CSVESVTSGQETQYF. V and J are TRBV29-1 and TRBJ2-5, with 9 bases that match TRBD2. V lost 3 bases, J lost 2 bases, and 7 bases stayed unmatched. The germline gives CDR1 SQVTM, CDR2 ANQGSEA. The CDR3 loop spans 15 amino acids.

V and J are TRBV7-6 and TRBJ2-1; 8 bases are a match to TRBD2. Germline CDR1 is SGHVS and CDR2 is FNYEAQ. Trimming removed 3 bases from V and 0 bases from J; junction bases left unmatched: 4. The CDR3 length is 16 residues. CDR3 bases: TGTGCCAGCAGCTTCCGGGGGGGGTCCTCCTACAATGAGCAGTTCTTC. Translation: CASSFRGGSSYNEQFF.

This chain connects TRBV19 to TRBJ1-2; D not certain. This CDR3 is 11 amino acids long. V lost 9 bases to trimming and J lost 8 bases, with 13 bases between them. CDR1 is LNHDA and CDR2 is SQIVND in the germline V gene (reference sequence). CDR3 nucleotide sequence: TGTGCCAGCAAAGGCGGTTGGGGCTACACCTTC. Protein sequence: CASKGGWGYTF.

The chain is built from TRBV4-1 and TRBJ2-7; D is perhaps TRBD1 (6 bases). Germline V gene data show CDR1 as MGHRA and CDR2 as YSYEKL. Trimming took off 6 bases at V and 4 bases at J, with 25 bases between the two ends. CDR3 length: 17 amino acids. The CDR3 spells CASSYLRTVGDVYEQYF. In DNA, the CDR3 is TGCGCCAGCAGTTACCTCAGGACAGTAGGGGATGTGTACGAGCAGTACTTC.

V and J are TRBV6-5 and TRBJ2-2; TRBD2 matches 7 bases. Germline loops: CDR1 MNHEY, CDR2 SVGAGI. J gave up 6 bases and V 4 bases, and 11 bases lay outside the gene matches. This CDR3 region has 16 residues. The DNA of the CDR3 is TGTGCCAGCAGTTCCGGGTGGGGGAGGGGCGCCGGGGAGCTGTTTTTT. Its protein product is CASSSGWGRGAGELFF.

This chain uses TRBV19 with TRBJ2-7, with TRBD1 matching 8 bases. From germline, CDR1 is LNHDA and CDR2 SQIVND (reference sequence). CDR3 length equals 16 residues. J lost 3 bases, V lost 5 bases, and 12 bases had no gene match. The CDR3 is CASSSPGQGSIYEQYF. The CDR3 DNA sequence: TGTGCCAGTAGTTCACCCGGACAGGGTAGCATCTACGAGCAGTACTTC. Drawing the rest from reference TRBV19 and TRBJ2-7, the complete variable domain is DGGITQSPKYLFRKEGQNVTLSCEQNLNHDAMYWYRQDPGQGLRLIYYSQIVNDFQKGDIAEGYSVSREKKESFPLTVTSAQKNPTAFYLCASSSPGQGSIYEQYFGPGTRLTVT.

The chain couples TRBV9 to TRBJ1-1; possible D gene TRBD1, 6 bases. Germline lookup yields CDR1 SGDLS and CDR2 YYNGEE. The CDR3 length is 13 residues. V gave up 2 bases and J gave up 3 bases, with 8 bases separating them. CDR3 residues: CASSVGADTEAFF. CDR3 DNA: TGTGCCAGCAGCGTGGGGGCGGACACTGAAGCTTTCTTT.

This chain joins TRBV7-9 and TRBJ2-5; 7 nucleotides agree with TRBD2. V gave up 9 bases and J gave up 2 bases; unmatched junction bases: 3. This CDR3 has 12 residues. From germline, CDR1 is SEHNR and CDR2 FQNEAQ (reference sequence). The CDR3 sequence: CASLGGQETQYF. Written as DNA, the CDR3 is TGTGCCAGTTTGGGGGGGCAAGAGACCCAGTACTTC.

The chain combines TRBV14 with TRBJ2-2, with no clear D. With 3 bases removed from V and 1 base from J, the gap between germline ends came to 15 bases. Germline lookup yields CDR1 SGHDN and CDR2 FVKESK. The CDR3 has 17 amino acids. CDR3 amino acids: CASSHRSGRVNTGELFF. As DNA, the CDR3 is TGTGCCAGCAGCCATCGATCGGGTCGGGTGAACACCGGGGAGCTGTTTTTT.